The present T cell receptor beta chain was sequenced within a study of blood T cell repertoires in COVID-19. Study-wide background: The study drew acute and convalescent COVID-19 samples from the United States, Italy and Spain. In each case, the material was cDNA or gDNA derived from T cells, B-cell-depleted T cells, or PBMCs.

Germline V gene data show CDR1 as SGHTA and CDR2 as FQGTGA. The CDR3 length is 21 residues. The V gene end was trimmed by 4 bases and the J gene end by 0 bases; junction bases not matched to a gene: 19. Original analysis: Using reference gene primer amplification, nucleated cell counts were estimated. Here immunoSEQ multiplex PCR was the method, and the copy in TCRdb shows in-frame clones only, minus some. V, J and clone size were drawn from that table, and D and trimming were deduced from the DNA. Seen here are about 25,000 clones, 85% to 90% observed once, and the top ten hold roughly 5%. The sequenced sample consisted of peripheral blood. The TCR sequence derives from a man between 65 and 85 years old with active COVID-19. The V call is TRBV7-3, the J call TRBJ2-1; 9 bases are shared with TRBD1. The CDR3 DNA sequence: TGTGCCAGCAGCTCCTTCCCCGCCCGGACAGGGGATACTAGCTCCTACAATGAGCAGTTCTTC. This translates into CASSSFPARTGDTSSYNEQFF.